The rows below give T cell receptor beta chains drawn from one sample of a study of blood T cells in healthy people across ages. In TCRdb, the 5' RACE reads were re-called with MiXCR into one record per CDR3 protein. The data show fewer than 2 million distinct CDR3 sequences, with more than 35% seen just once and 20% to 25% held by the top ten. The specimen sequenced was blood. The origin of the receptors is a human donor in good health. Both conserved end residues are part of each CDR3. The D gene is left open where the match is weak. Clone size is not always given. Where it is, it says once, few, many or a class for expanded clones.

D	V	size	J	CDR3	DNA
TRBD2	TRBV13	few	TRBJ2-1	CASSLGGVRGGARNEQFF	TGTGCCAGCAGCTTAGGCGGCGTACGGGGGGGGGCGCGGAATGAGCAGTTCTTC
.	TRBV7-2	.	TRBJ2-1	CASSPPAPEQFF	TGTGCCAGCAGCCCACCTGCCCCGGAGCAGTTCTTC
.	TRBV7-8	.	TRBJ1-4	CASSSHSGKGEKLFF	TGTGCCAGCAGCTCCCACTCAGGGAAGGGTGAAAAACTGTTTTTT
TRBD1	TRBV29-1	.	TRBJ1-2	CSSRDRAAPYGYTF	TGCAGCTCCAGGGACAGGGCGGCTCCATATGGCTACACCTTC
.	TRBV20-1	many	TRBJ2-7	CSAHSLLSYEQYF	TGCAGTGCCCACTCACTCCTCAGCTACGAGCAGTACTTC
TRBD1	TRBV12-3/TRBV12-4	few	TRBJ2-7	CASSNRGPTYEQYF	TGTGCCAGCAGCAACAGGGGACCAACCTACGAGCAGTACTTC
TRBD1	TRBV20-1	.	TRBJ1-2	CSARDRGQYGYTF	TGCAGTGCAAGGGACAGGGGTCAATATGGCTACACCTTC
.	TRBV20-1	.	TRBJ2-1	CSARMDEQFF	TGCAGTGCTAGAATGGATGAGCAGTTCTTC
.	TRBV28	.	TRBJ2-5	CASSSTQGADETQYF	TGTGCCAGCAGTTCAACACAGGGAGCGGATGAGACCCAGTACTTC
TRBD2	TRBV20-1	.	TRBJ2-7	CSAHGTITYEQYF	TGCAGTGCCCATGGGACTATAACTTACGAGCAGTACTTC
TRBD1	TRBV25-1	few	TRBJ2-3	CASSASGTGGDTQYF	TGTGCCAGCAGCGCTTCCGGGACAGGAGGAGATACGCAGTATTTT
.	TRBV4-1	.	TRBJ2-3	CASSQPRSYPDTQYF	TGCGCCAGCAGTCAGCCACGCTCATATCCGGATACGCAGTATTTT
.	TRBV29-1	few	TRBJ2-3	CSVEATQYF	TGCAGCGTTGAGGCTACGCAGTATTTT
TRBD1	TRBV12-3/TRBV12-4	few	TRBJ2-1	CASSFKYRGLFLNEQFF	TGTGCCAGCAGTTTTAAATACAGGGGGCTCTTTCTGAATGAGCAGTTCTTC
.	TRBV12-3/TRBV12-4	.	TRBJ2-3	CASSLMTGTPGTQYF	TGTGCCAGCAGTTTAATGACAGGAACCCCAGGTACGCAGTATTTT
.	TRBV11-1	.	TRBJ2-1	CASSSRGQGYNEQFF	TGTGCCAGCAGCTCCCGGGGGCAGGGGTACAATGAGCAGTTCTTC
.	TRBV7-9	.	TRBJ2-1	CASSLHGNEQFF	TGTGCCAGCAGCCTGCATGGGAATGAGCAGTTCTTC
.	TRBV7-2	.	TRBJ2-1	CASSLVQETQFF	TGTGCCAGCAGCTTAGTCCAAGAGACCCAGTTCTTC
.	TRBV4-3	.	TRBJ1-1	CASSQVRQTNTEAFF	TGCGCCAGCAGCCAAGTTAGGCAAACGAACACTGAAGCTTTCTTT
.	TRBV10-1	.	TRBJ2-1	CASSEFGTTSYNEQFF	TGCGCCAGCAGTGAGTTCGGGACCACCTCCTACAATGAGCAGTTCTTC
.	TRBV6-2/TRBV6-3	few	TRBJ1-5	CASRTRVVNQPQHF	TGTGCCAGCAGGACTAGAGTGGTTAATCAGCCCCAGCATTTT
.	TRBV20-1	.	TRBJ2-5	CSTLYQETQYF	TGCAGTACTCTATACCAAGAGACCCAGTACTTC
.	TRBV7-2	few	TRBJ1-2	CASSPPGPLNYGYTF	TGTGCCAGCAGCCCCCCCGGGCCACTAAACTATGGCTACACCTTC
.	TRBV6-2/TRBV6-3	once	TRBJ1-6	CAGTRRTFNSPLHF	TGTGCCGGCACCCGGAGGACTTTTAATTCACCCCTCCACTTT
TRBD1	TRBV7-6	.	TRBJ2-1	CASSYQSDRGLGDEQFF	TGTGCCAGCAGCTACCAATCCGACAGGGGGCTTGGGGATGAGCAGTTCTTC
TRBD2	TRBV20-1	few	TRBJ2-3	CSARDTSGVTDTQYF	TGCAGTGCTAGAGATACTAGCGGGGTTACAGATACGCAGTATTTT
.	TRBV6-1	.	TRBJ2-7	CASSARGWYEQYF	TGTGCCAGCAGTGCCCGAGGGTGGTACGAGCAGTACTTC
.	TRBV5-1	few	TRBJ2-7	CASSLGTPGGYEQYF	TGCGCCAGCAGCCTGGGGACCCCCGGGGGCTACGAGCAGTACTTC
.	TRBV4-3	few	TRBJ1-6	CASSHAFRTMEARNSPLHF	TGCGCCAGCAGCCACGCCTTCAGAACTATGGAAGCGCGTAATTCACCCCTCCACTTT
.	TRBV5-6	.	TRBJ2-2	CASARGRINTGELFF	TGTGCCAGCGCCCGGGGGCGAATAAACACCGGGGAGCTGTTTTTT
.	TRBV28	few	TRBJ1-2	CASSFPTTYNYGYTF	TGTGCCAGCAGTTTCCCGACAACATATAACTATGGCTACACCTTC
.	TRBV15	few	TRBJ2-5	CATSRGEETQYF	TGTGCCACCAGCAGAGGGGAAGAGACCCAGTACTTC
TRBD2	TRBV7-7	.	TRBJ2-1	CASSYQLADNEQFF	TGTGCTAGCAGCTATCAACTAGCGGACAATGAGCAGTTCTTC
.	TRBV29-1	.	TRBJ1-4	CSVGWEFREKLFF	TGCAGCGTTGGTTGGGAGTTTCGTGAAAAACTGTTTTTT
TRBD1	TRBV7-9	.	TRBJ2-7	CASSLILTGGDEQYF	TGTGCCAGCAGCTTGATTTTGACAGGGGGTGACGAGCAGTACTTC
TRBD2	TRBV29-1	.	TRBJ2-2	CSVTSGGAGELFF	TGCAGCGTTACTAGCGGGGGGGCCGGGGAGCTGTTTTTT
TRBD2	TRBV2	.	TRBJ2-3	CASRLAGSYNEQYF	TGTGCCAGCCGACTAGCGGGGAGTTACAATGAGCAGTATTTT
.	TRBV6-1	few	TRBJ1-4	CASSETHWSSEKLFF	TGTGCCAGCAGTGAAACACACTGGTCATCTGAAAAACTGTTTTTT
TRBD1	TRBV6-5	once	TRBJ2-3	CASSWTGLAAGTQYF	TGTGCCAGCAGTTGGACAGGGTTAGCCGCAGGAACGCAGTATTTT
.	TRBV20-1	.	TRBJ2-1	CSVVGIASYNEQFF	TGCAGTGTCGTAGGAATCGCGAGCTACAATGAGCAGTTCTTC